This TCR beta chain was identified during a study of cytomegalovirus exposure and HLA in healthy donors. Looked up from germline, CDR1 is SGHAT and CDR2 is FQNNGV. Trimming cost V 5 bases and J 9 bases, with 20 bases left between them. The CDR3 consists of 16 residues. The primer mix had 60 Vbeta and 13 Jbeta primers. Produced via immunoSEQ multiplex PCR; TCRdb's table is partial and in-frame only. The sample yields fewer than 150,000 clones, around four fifths seen once. The TCR comes from a man younger than 45 in good health and CMV-seronegative. This chain joins TRBV11-2 and TRBJ1-6; D remains unclear. The sequencing sample was made of PBMCs. For the CDR3, the DNA is TGTGCCAGCAGCCTTGAGTTACGATATCGGGGTTCACCCCTCCACTTT. Translating gives CASSLELRYRGSPLHF.